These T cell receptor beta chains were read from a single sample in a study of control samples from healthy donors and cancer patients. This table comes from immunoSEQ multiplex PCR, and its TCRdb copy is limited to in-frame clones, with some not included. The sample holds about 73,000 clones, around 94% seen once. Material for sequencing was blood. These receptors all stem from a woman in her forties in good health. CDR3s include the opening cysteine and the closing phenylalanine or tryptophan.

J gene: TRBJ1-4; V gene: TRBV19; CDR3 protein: CASTRPGVGVKLFF
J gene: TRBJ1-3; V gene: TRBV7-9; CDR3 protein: CASSVTGASGNTIYF
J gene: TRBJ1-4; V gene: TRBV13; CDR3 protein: CASSFLRTNEKLFF
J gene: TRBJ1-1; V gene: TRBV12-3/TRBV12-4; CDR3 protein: CASTTLTGTAAFF
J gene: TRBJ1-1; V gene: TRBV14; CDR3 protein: CASSQDWYREAFF
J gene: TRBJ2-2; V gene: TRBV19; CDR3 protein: CASSIVGGRTGELFF
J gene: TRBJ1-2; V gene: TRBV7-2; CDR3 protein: CASSPEPRSYGYTF
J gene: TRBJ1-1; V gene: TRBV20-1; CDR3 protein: CSATVNTEAFF
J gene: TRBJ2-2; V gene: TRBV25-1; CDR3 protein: CASSEKVGATGELFF
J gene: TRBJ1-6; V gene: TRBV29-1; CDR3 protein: CSVGDRTENSPLHF
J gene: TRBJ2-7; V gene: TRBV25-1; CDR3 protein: CASGGFETLQYF
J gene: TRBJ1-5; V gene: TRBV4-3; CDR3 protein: CASSQETGGRQPQHF
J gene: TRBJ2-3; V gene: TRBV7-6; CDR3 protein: CASSPTVQATTDTQYF
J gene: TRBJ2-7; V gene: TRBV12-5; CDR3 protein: CASGLGTSATYEQYF
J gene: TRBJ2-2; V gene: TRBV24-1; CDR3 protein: CATSEMGGTGELFF
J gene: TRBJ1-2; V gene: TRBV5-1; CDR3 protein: CASSLAGQEYYGYTF
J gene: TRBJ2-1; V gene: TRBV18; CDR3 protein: CASGTSGSVNEQFF
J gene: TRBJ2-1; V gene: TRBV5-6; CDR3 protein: CASSLVSPEQFF
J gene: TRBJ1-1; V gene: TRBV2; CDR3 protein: CASSAVSQNTEAFF
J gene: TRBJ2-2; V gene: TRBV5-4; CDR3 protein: CASSSGTSGEAGELFF
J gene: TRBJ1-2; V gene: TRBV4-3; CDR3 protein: CASSQDRNYGYTF
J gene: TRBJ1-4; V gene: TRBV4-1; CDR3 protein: CASSQGTGQGWEKLFF
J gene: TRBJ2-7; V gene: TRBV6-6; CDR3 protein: CASSYWQGNSYEQYF
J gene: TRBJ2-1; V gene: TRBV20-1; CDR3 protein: CSASSTTSGRGEQFF
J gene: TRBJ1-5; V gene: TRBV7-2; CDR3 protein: CASSLAGRTTYQPQHF
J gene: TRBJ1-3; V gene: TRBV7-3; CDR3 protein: CASSTGLGNTIYF
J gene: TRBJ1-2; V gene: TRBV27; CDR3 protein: CASSPSGQGLVGYTF
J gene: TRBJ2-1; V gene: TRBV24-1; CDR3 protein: CATSGDRESNEQFF
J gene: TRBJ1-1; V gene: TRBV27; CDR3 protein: CASSSVVGGFTEAFF
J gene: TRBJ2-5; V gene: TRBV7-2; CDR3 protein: CASSLGYQETQYF
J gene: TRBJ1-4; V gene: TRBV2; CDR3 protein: CASRDPKGGAGTNEKLFF
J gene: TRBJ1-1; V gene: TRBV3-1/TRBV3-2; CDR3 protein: CASSQDPLRTGHRRAFF
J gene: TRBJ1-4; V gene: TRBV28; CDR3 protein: CASTRDVNEKLFF
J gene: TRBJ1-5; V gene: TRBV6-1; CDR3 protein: CASSEAPHRVQHF
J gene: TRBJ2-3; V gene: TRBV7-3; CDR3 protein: CASSLWGQLTDTQYF
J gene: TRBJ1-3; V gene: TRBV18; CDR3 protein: CASSPSLVGGSGNTIYF
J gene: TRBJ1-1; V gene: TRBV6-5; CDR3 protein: CASSFPGSFEAFF
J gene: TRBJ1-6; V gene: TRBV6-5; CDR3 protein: CASIADTAPLHF